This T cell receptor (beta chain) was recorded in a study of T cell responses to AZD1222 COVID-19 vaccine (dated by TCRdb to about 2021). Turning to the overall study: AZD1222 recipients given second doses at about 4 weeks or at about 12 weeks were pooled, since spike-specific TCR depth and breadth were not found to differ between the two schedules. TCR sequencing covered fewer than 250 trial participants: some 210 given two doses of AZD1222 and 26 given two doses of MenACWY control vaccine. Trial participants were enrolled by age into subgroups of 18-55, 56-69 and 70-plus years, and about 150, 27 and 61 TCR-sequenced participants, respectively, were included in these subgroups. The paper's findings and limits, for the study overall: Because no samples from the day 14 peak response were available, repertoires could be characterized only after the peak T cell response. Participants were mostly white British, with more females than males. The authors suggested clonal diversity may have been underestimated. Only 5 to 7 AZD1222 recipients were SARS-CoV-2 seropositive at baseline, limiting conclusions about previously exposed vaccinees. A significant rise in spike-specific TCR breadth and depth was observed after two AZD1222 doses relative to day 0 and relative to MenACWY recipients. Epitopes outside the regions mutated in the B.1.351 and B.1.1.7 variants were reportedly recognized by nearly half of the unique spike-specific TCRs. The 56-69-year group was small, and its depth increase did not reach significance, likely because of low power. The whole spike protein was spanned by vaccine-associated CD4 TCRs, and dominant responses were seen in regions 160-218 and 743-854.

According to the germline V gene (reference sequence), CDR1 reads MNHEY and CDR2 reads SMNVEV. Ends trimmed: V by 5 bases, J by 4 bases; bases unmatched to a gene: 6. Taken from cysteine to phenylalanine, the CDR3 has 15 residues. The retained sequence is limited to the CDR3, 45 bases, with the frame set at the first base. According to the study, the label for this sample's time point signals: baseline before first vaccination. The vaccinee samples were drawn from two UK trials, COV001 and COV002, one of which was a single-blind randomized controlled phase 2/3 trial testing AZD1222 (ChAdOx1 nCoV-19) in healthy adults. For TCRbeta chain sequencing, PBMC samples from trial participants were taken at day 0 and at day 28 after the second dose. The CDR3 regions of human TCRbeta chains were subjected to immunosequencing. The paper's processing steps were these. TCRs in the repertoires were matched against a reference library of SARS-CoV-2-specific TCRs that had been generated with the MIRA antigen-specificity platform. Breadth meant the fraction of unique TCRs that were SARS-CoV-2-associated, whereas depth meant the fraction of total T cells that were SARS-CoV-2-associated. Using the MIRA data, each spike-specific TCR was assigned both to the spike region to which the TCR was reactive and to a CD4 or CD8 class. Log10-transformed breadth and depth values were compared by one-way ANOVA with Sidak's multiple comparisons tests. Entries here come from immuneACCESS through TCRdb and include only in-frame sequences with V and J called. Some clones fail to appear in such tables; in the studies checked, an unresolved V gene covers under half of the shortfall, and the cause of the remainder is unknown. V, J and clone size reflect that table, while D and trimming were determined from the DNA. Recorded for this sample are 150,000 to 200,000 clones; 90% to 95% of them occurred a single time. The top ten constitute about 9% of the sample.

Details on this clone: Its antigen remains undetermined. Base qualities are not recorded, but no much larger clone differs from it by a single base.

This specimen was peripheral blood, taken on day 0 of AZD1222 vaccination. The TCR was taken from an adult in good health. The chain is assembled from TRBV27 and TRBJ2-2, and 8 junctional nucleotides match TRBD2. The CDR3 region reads CASSVRTSSTGELFF. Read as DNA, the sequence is TGTGCCAGCAGTGTCCGGACTAGCAGCACCGGGGAGCTGTTTTTT.